Given below is one T cell receptor (beta chain) in context. The study assigned cohorts using participant-reported clinical history. This entry belongs to a study of blood T cell repertoires in COVID-19. About the study: COVID-19 samples from acute and convalescent phases originated in the United States, Italy and Spain.

Sequencing was performed with immunoSEQ multiplex PCR; in TCRdb, only in-frame clones are kept and a portion is missing. Of about 220,000 clones in the sample, over 65% were seen once. The CDR3 is 15 residues long. After removal of 5 bases from V and 11 bases from J, the junction contained 15 bases not matched to a gene. CDR1 and CDR2 from the germline V gene are DFQATT and SNEGSKA (reference sequence). The rearrangement uses TRBV20-1 and TRBJ1-6, with 7 bases aligning to TRBD1. The sequenced sample consisted of PBMCs or T cells enriched from blood (not recorded which). The receptor's source is a woman aged 60-75 years who had recovered from COVID-19. Here the CDR3 reads CSARATGERSTPLHF. CDR3 DNA: TGCAGTGCTCGTGCAACAGGGGAGAGGTCGACACCCCTCCACTTT.